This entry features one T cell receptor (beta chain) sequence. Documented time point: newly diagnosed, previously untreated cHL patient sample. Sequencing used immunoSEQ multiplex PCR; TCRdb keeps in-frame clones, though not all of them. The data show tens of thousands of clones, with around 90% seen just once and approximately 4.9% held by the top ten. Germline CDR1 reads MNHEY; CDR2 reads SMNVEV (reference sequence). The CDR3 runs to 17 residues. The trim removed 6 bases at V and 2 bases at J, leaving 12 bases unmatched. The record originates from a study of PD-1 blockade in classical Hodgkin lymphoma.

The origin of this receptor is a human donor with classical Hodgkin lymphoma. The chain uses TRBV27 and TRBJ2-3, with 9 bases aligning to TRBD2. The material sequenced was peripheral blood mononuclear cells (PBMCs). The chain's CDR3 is CASSGAGAGGYTDTQYF. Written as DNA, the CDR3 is TGTGCCAGCAGCGGGGCGGGAGCGGGAGGCTACACAGATACGCAGTATTTT.